Sequencing of this T cell receptor beta chain was carried out in a study of blood T cell repertoires in COVID-19. Using immunoSEQ multiplex PCR, the repertoire was profiled, and TCRdb retains in-frame clones only, with some absent. The sample shows tens of thousands of clones, over 80% of them seen only once. This TCR came from a man in his 60s with acute or convalescent COVID-19. The sequenced sample consisted of peripheral blood.

The CDR3 DNA reads TGTGCCAGTAGTATAGTTGGTAGCGCGAACACCGGGGAGCTGTTTTTT. Protein product: CASSIVGSANTGELFF. The chain carries TRBV19 and TRBJ2-2; D is possibly TRBD2 (5 bases). CDR1 and CDR2 from the germline V gene are LNHDA and SQIVND (reference sequence). Trimming took off 1 base at V and 0 bases at J, with 9 bases between the two ends. The CDR3 is 16 residues long.